Each of the 25 T cell receptor beta chains below was sequenced from the same sample in a study of cytomegalovirus exposure and HLA in healthy donors (dated by TCRdb to 2017 to 2019). To prepare the library, the immunoSEQ multiplex PCR assay was applied. In its TCRdb copy, this immuneACCESS table keeps in-frame sequences only and misses some clones. Where compared with another copy, unresolved V genes explain less than half of these, and the others have no known cause. The sample table shows 250,000 to 300,000 clones, and 65% to 90% are seen once. The top ten constitute around 1% of the sample. Sequenced material: PBMCs. The receptors derive from a woman younger than 35 in good health and CMV-seronegative.

V usage is TRBV28 and J usage is TRBJ1-6; 7 positions match TRBD1. The CDR3 has 15 amino acids. V dropped 2 bases and J dropped 8; count of bases not matched to a gene: 6. Germline values: CDR1 MDHEN, CDR2 SYDVKM. The CDR3 protein is CASSLAVRGYSPLHF. CDR3 nucleotide sequence: TGTGCCAGCAGTTTAGCGGTCAGGGGGTATTCACCCCTCCACTTT. Based on the CDR3 plus reference TRBV28 and TRBJ1-6, the full variable domain is DVKVTQSSRYLVKRTGEKVFLECVQDMDHENMFWYRQDPGLGLRLIYFSYDVKMKEKGDIPEGYSVSREKKERFSLILESASTNQTSMYLCASSLAVRGYSPLHFGNGTRLTVT.

This chain links TRBV6-5 with TRBJ1-3; TRBD1 might be the D (6 bases). CDR1 and CDR2 (germline): MNHEY, SVGAGI. Trimming removed 6 bases from V and 4 bases from J, with 13 bases in between. The CDR3 has 14 residues. CDR3 DNA: TGTGCCAGCAGAAACACAGGGATAGGAAACACCATATATTTT. As protein: CASRNTGIGNTIYF.

This clone was observed once. This chain links TRBV5-1 with TRBJ2-1; D remains unclear. Deletions cut 4 bases from V and 4 bases from J, with 9 bases between. The length of the CDR3 is 13 residues. CDR1 and CDR2 from the germline V gene are SGHRS and YFSETQ. CDR3 residues: CASSVRLYNEQFF. The CDR3 coding sequence is TGCGCCAGCAGCGTCCGACTGTACAATGAGCAGTTCTTC.

This chain links TRBV30 with TRBJ1-4, with D uncertain. V lost 7 bases, J lost 0 bases, and 12 bases lay in between. CDR1 GTSNPN and CDR2 SVGIG come from the germline V gene (reference sequence). This CDR3 is 14 amino acids long. The CDR3 spells CASRSAATNEKLFF. CDR3 nucleotide sequence: TGTGCCTCCCGCTCGGCGGCAACTAATGAAAAACTGTTTTTT.

This clone was detected a few times. The chain joins TRBV19 to TRBJ1-2; D is ambiguous. V lost 6 bases to trimming and J lost 8 bases, with 16 bases between them. Germline loops: CDR1 LNHDA, CDR2 SQIVND (reference sequence). CDR3 length: 13 amino acids. CDR3: CASSPVRLGGYTF. The CDR3 DNA reads TGTGCCAGTAGCCCTGTACGGCTCGGGGGCTACACCTTC.

The chain uses TRBV9 and TRBJ2-3; 7 bases align to TRBD2. Germline V gene lookup returns CDR1 SGDLS and CDR2 YYNGEE. Losses at the gene ends were 0 bases for V and 6 bases for J; bases not matched to a gene: 4. This CDR3 contains 14 residues. The CDR3 DNA follows: TGTGCCAGCAGCGTAGCGGGAGGTTGGGATACGCAGTATTTT. Translation: CASSVAGGWDTQYF.

CDR3 sequence reads: CASSQGQDYGYTF. The CDR3 region has the DNA TGTGCCAGCAGCCAGGGACAGGACTATGGCTACACCTTC. This chain uses TRBV6-5 with TRBJ1-2, with 8 bases lining up with TRBD1. Losses at the gene ends were 6 bases for V and 3 bases for J; bases not matched to a gene: 3. This CDR3 has 13 amino acids. Germline loops: CDR1 MNHEY, CDR2 SVGAGI.

As DNA, the CDR3 is TGTGCCCCCCGGGGGAGAATGCGCGAGCAGTACTTC. The encoded protein is CAPRGRMREQYF. V is TRBV6-1 and J is TRBJ2-7; possible D gene TRBD2, 6 bases. Germline lookup yields CDR1 MNHNS and CDR2 SASEGT. This CDR3 comprises 12 residues. V lost 11 bases and J lost 6, with 17 bases in between.

The chain is built from TRBV30 and TRBJ1-2; 10 bases agree with TRBD1. The junction had 18 bases not matched to a gene; V was cut back by 5 bases and J by 6 bases. There are 17 residues in the CDR3. Germline CDR1 is GTSNPN and CDR2 is SVGIG (reference sequence). The DNA for the CDR3 is TGTGCCTGGGATCCCTCCAGGACAGGGGGAAGGGTAGATGGCTACACCTTC. Translated: CAWDPSRTGGRVDGYTF. The full variable domain, its missing parts supplied by reference TRBV30 and TRBJ1-2, is SQTIHQWPATLVQPVGSPLSLECTVEGTSNPNLYWYRQAAGRGLQLLFYSVGIGQISSEVPQNLSASRPQDRQFILSSKKLLLSDSGFYLCAWDPSRTGGRVDGYTFGSGTRLTVV.

V gene TRBV29-1 combines with J gene TRBJ1-1; D is uncertain. CDR1 and CDR2 (germline): SQVTM, ANQGSEA. This CDR3 comprises 13 residues. Between the trimmed V and J ends, which lost 5 bases and 0 bases, there was a span of 10 bases. CDR3: CSVHVNMNTEAFF. The CDR3 bases are TGCAGCGTTCACGTCAACATGAACACTGAAGCTTTCTTT.

The chain uses TRBV6-1 and TRBJ1-2; tentative D call: TRBD1 (5 bases). The germline V and J ends were trimmed by 5 bases and 4 bases, with 14 bases remaining between them. Germline V CDR1 and CDR2: MNHNS, SASEGT. The CDR3 contains 14 residues. CDR3 residues: CASSPPEGSYGYTF. DNA of the CDR3: TGTGCCAGCAGTCCCCCGGAGGGGAGCTATGGCTACACCTTC.

The genes are TRBV28 and TRBJ1-5; 9 nucleotides align to TRBD1. Germline trimming cut 5 bases from V and 6 bases from J; bases unmatched to any gene: 8. There are 15 residues in the CDR3. CDR1 is MDHEN, CDR2 SYDVKM, per germline. The CDR3 sequence: CASSTHRGLVQPQHF. In nucleotides, the CDR3 is TGTGCCAGCAGTACTCACAGGGGGCTGGTTCAGCCCCAGCATTTT. Using reference TRBV28 and TRBJ1-5 for the parts outside the CDR3, the full variable domain is DVKVTQSSRYLVKRTGEKVFLECVQDMDHENMFWYRQDPGLGLRLIYFSYDVKMKEKGDIPEGYSVSREKKERFSLILESASTNQTSMYLCASSTHRGLVQPQHFGDGTRLSIL.

The V and J genes are TRBV12-5 and TRBJ2-7; D perhaps matches TRBD2 (5 bases). The CDR3 contains 15 residues. The germline V gene has CDR1 LGHNT and CDR2 FRNRAP. V gave up 5 bases and J gave up 0 bases, with 14 bases separating them. The CDR3 reads CASGNGETSSYEQYF. The DNA for the CDR3 is TGTGCTAGTGGTAACGGGGAGACCAGCTCCTACGAGCAGTACTTC.

The CDR3: CASSPGQGGNTIYF. The CDR3 DNA reads as TGTGCCAGCAGCCCGGGACAGGGGGGGAACACCATATATTTT. The rearrangement links TRBV11-2 to TRBJ1-3; TRBD1 matches 11 bases. The germline gives CDR1 SGHAT, CDR2 FQNNGV. This CDR3 region has 14 residues. V was clipped by 5 bases and J by 7 bases; unmatched bases: 4.

The sample holds a few counts of this clone. The chain couples TRBV5-6 to TRBJ1-1; no reliable D call. CDR1 is SGHDT, CDR2 YYEEEE, per germline. V lost 1 base and J 5 bases, leaving 18 bases between the germline ends. The length of the CDR3 is 16 residues. CDR3 amino acids: CASSLNTGSGGTEAFF. For the CDR3, the DNA is TGTGCCAGCAGCTTGAATACCGGCTCGGGTGGGACTGAAGCTTTCTTT.

The rearrangement links TRBV5-1 to TRBJ2-7; perhaps TRBD2 as D (6 bases). This CDR3 region has 14 residues. V was clipped by 0 bases and J by 2 bases, with 9 bases between them. From germline, CDR1 is SGHRS and CDR2 YFSETQ. CDR3 coding DNA: TGCGCCAGCAGCTTGGAGGCGGGGCCCTACGAGCAGTACTTC. Its protein product is CASSLEAGPYEQYF.

The V call is TRBV7-9, the J call TRBJ1-5, with D perhaps TRBD1 (5 bases). This CDR3 has 14 residues. V shed 3 bases and J shed 5 bases, with 11 bases lying between them. Germline V gives CDR1 SEHNR, CDR2 FQNEAQ (reference sequence). The CDR3 coding sequence is TGTGCCAGCAGCTTGCAGGGTGCGCATCAGCCCCAGCATTTT. This sequence encodes CASSLQGAHQPQHF.

This clone occurred a few times. This chain joins TRBV27 and TRBJ1-2, with TRBD1 as a possible D gene (6 bases). Trimming cost V 8 bases and J 3 bases, with 13 bases left between them. The CDR3 is made up of 13 amino acids. Per the germline V gene, CDR1 is MNHEY and CDR2 is SMNVEV (reference sequence). The CDR3 spells CASAYTGHYGYTF. In DNA form, the CDR3 reads TGTGCCAGCGCCTATACAGGGCACTATGGCTACACCTTC.

The gene calls are TRBV30 and TRBJ2-2; 9 bases are shared with TRBD2. The junction had 10 bases not matched to a gene; V was cut back by 3 bases and J by 14 bases. The CDR3 has 13 residues. Germline CDR1 reads GTSNPN; CDR2 reads SVGIG (reference sequence). CDR3 sequence: CAWRVTSGVGLFF. DNA of the CDR3: TGTGCCTGGAGGGTGACTAGCGGAGTGGGTCTGTTTTTT.

The V call is TRBV27, the J call TRBJ2-2; no clear D gene. The length of the CDR3 is 12 residues. V was trimmed by 3 bases and J by 5 bases, leaving 4 bases between them. Germline V gene lookup returns CDR1 MNHEY and CDR2 SMNVEV (reference sequence). The CDR3 DNA sequence: TGTGCCAGCAGTTTCGGTACCGGGGAGCTGTTTTTT. Translation gives CASSFGTGELFF.

This chain connects TRBV13 to TRBJ1-2, with TRBD1 matching 8 bases. The CDR3 is 14 residues long. The V gene's germline CDR1 is PRHDT and CDR2 FYEKMQ (reference sequence). Losses at the gene ends were 5 bases for V and 4 bases for J; bases not matched to a gene: 6. The CDR3: CASSTPGQVYGYTF. The CDR3 DNA reads as TGTGCCAGCAGCACACCGGGACAGGTCTATGGCTACACCTTC. Using reference TRBV13 and TRBJ1-2 for the parts outside the CDR3, the full variable domain is AAGVIQSPRHLIKEKRETATLKCYPIPRHDTVYWYQQGPGQDPQFLISFYEKMQSDKGSIPDRFSAQQFSDYHSELNMSSLELGDSALYFCASSTPGQVYGYTFGSGTRLTVV.

The chain joins TRBV28 to TRBJ1-5; D ambiguous. Trimming took off 8 bases at V and 2 bases at J, with 22 bases between the two ends. This CDR3 contains 17 residues. Germline values: CDR1 MDHEN, CDR2 SYDVKM. CDR3 bases: TGTGCCAGCTCGACCGCGTCCGCAATGGAGCGCAATCAGCCCCAGCATTTT. Translating it yields CASSTASAMERNQPQHF. Variable domain in full (rest from reference TRBV28 and TRBJ1-5): DVKVTQSSRYLVKRTGEKVFLECVQDMDHENMFWYRQDPGLGLRLIYFSYDVKMKEKGDIPEGYSVSREKKERFSLILESASTNQTSMYLCASSTASAMERNQPQHFGDGTRLSIL.

The V gene is TRBV7-6, the J gene TRBJ2-7; 8 bases are shared with TRBD1. The CDR3 covers 16 residues. Trimming took 0 bases from V and 3 from J; bases not matched to a gene: 7. Looked up from germline, CDR1 is SGHVS and CDR2 is FNYEAQ. CDR3 residues: CASSLAIGQGLYEQYF. CDR3 nucleotide sequence: TGTGCCAGCAGCTTAGCGATTGGACAGGGCCTCTACGAGCAGTACTTC.

This chain joins TRBV14 and TRBJ2-7; TRBD1 is a possible D gene (6 bases). Per the germline V gene, CDR1 is SGHDN and CDR2 is FVKESK. The CDR3 is 14 residues long. Between the trimmed V and J ends, which lost 4 bases and 0 bases, there was a span of 10 bases. CDR3 DNA: TGTGCCAGCAGCCCGACAGGTTTCTCCTACGAGCAGTACTTC. Its protein product is CASSPTGFSYEQYF.

The chain couples TRBV5-4 to TRBJ1-3; a weak D match, TRBD1 (5 bases). The CDR3 sequence is 15 residues long. V dropped 6 bases and J dropped 3 bases, with 16 bases sitting between them. Germline CDR1 is SGHNT and CDR2 is YYREEE (reference sequence). The CDR3 region has the DNA TGTGCCAGCACCCCGGACACTCCCCGTGGAAACACCATATATTTT. Amino acids: CASTPDTPRGNTIYF.